These 31 T cell receptor beta chains were sequenced from one sample in a study of CD8+ T cells in alopecia areata. Treatment reported: oral pan-JAK inhibitor, 5-10 mg twice daily. Once RNA had been extracted, it was reverse transcribed into cDNA to act as the sequencing template. The method was immunoSEQ multiplex PCR; TCRdb's version includes in-frame clones alone and lacks a portion of them. The sample contains approximately 45,000 clones, about three fifths of which appear only once. Sequences were derived from CD8+ T cells sorted from blood, sampled at week 4, from a patient treated with tofacitinib. These receptors originate from a human donor with alopecia areata.

CDR3 amino acids: CSVETGPSYEQYF. DNA of the CDR3: TGCAGCGTCGAGACAGGACCCTCCTACGAGCAGTACTTC. The gene calls are TRBV29-1 and TRBJ2-7; a possible D gene is TRBD1 (6 bases). The V and J ends lost 6 bases and 0 bases respectively, with 12 bases between them. Germline V gene data show CDR1 as SQVTM and CDR2 as ANQGSEA. The CDR3 covers 13 residues.

The table lists this clone with a few counts. The chain has TRBV29-1 and TRBJ1-4, with TRBD1 as a possible D gene (5 bases). Per the germline V gene, CDR1 is SQVTM and CDR2 is ANQGSEA. The CDR3 is 15 amino acids. The V end was cut by 6 bases, the J end by 8 bases, with 22 bases between. This chain's CDR3 is CSVYGRDRGIEKLFF. Written as DNA, the CDR3 is TGCAGCGTCTATGGGCGAGATAGGGGAATCGAAAAACTGTTTTTT. The full variable domain, its missing parts supplied by reference TRBV29-1 and TRBJ1-4, is SAVISQKPSRDICQRGTSLTIQCQVDSQVTMMFWYRQQPGQSLTLIATANQGSEATYESGFVIDKFPISRPNLTFSTLTVSNMSPEDSSIYLCSVYGRDRGIEKLFFGSGTQLSVL.

In the case of this clone: A junction boundary mismatches the germline segment, possibly from a read error. The V and J genes are TRBV5-6 and TRBJ1-1; D is unresolved. This CDR3 spans 11 amino acids. Germline lookup yields CDR1 SGHDT and CDR2 YYEEEE. The CDR3 coding sequence is TGTGCCAGCGGCTTGTCGGGGGAAGCTTTCTTT. Encoded protein: CASGLSGEAFF.

J is TRBJ2-3 and V is TRBV27; D is unresolved. The V end lost 6 bases, the J end lost 8 bases, and 15 bases lay between the germline ends. CDR1 is MNHEY, CDR2 SMNVEV, per germline (reference sequence). The CDR3 loop spans 13 amino acids. The CDR3 nucleotides are TGTGCCAGCAGCCTTGGAGTTGTTAGTACGCAGTATTTT. It encodes CASSLGVVSTQYF.

This clone has more than one count but fewer than ten. The chain has TRBV29-1 and TRBJ2-3; D perhaps matches TRBD1 (5 bases). Deletions cut 1 base from V and 10 bases from J, with 12 bases between. CDR1 and CDR2 (germline): SQVTM, ANQGSEA. This CDR3 is 12 amino acids long. DNA of the CDR3: TGCAGCGTTGAAGCAGGCAGGGCCTCGCAGTATTTT. Its translation: CSVEAGRASQYF.

This chain uses TRBV5-1 with TRBJ1-1; TRBD1 matches at 7 bases. With 4 bases clipped from V and 1 base from J, the junction kept 4 bases outside the gene matches. The CDR3 length is 14 residues. Germline CDR1 reads SGHRS; CDR2 reads YFSETQ. The CDR3 bases are TGCGCCAGCAGCCTATACAGGGGGAACACTGAAGCTTTCTTT. Amino acid sequence: CASSLYRGNTEAFF.

V gene TRBV19 combines with J gene TRBJ2-7; TRBD2 aligns across 10 bases. This CDR3 has 15 amino acids. Per germline, CDR1 LNHDA and CDR2 SQIVND (reference sequence). V shed 5 bases, J shed 3 bases, and the junction held 7 bases outside the gene matches. CDR3 bases: TGTGCCAGTAGTCCCACCTCTAGCGGGGGCTACGAGCAGTACTTC. Amino acids: CASSPTSSGGYEQYF.

The V gene is TRBV5-6, the J gene TRBJ2-1; D call uncertain. CDR3 length: 16 amino acids. Germline CDR1 SGHDT, CDR2 YYEEEE. Between the trimmed V and J ends, which lost 3 bases and 0 bases, there was a span of 13 bases. For the CDR3, the DNA is TGTGCCAGCAGCTGGGGTGTAAGTGGCTCCTACAATGAGCAGTTCTTC. This encodes CASSWGVSGSYNEQFF. Based on the CDR3 plus reference TRBV5-6 and TRBJ2-1, the full variable domain is DAGVTQSPTHLIKTRGQQVTLRCSPKSGHDTVSWYQQALGQGPQFIFQYYEEEERQRGNFPDRFSGHQFPNYSSELNVNALLLGDSALYLCASSWGVSGSYNEQFFGPGTRLTVL.

The chain joins TRBV25-1 to TRBJ1-2; TRBD1 matches 7 bases. The germline gives CDR1 MGHDK, CDR2 SYGVNS. The CDR3 loop spans 15 amino acids. J lost 5 bases, V lost 0 bases, and 6 bases had no gene match. In DNA form, the CDR3 reads TGTGCCAGCAGTGAATATGAGAGGGGGCTATATGGCTACACCTTC. Its protein is CASSEYERGLYGYTF.

On this clone: An end of the junction differs from the germline gene, which may be a read error. This chain joins TRBV27 and TRBJ2-7; no firm D call. The CDR3 loop spans 15 amino acids. Germline CDR1 is MNHEY and CDR2 is SMNVEV (reference sequence). The CDR3 spells CASRGAQVRSSEQYF. The CDR3 DNA sequence: TGTGCCAGCAGAGGAGCGCAAGTTCGTTCCTCCGAGCAGTACTTC.

The V and J genes are TRBV23-1 and TRBJ1-4; D is undetermined. TRBV23-1 is flagged as an ORF with uncertain function. V was clipped by 8 bases and J by 14 bases, with 6 bases between them. The CDR3 runs 8 residues. The CDR3, as DNA: TGCGCCAGCCCCCGCCTGTTTTTT. Translated, it gives CASPRLFF.

This clone was observed a few times. The chain combines TRBV30 with TRBJ2-5, with D tentatively TRBD1 (5 bases). CDR3 length: 13 amino acids. Per the germline V gene, CDR1 is GTSNPN and CDR2 is SVGIG (reference sequence). Between the trimmed V and J ends, which lost 0 bases and 4 bases, there was a span of 9 bases. The CDR3 bases are TGTGCCTGGAGTGTAGGACACTCAGAGACCCAGTACTTC. Translation: CAWSVGHSETQYF.

This clone was seen a handful of times. The chain links TRBV9 to TRBJ1-2, with TRBD1 matching over 7 bases. V dropped 0 bases and J dropped 4; count of bases not matched to a gene: 12. The CDR3 extends over 17 amino acids. Germline CDR1 and CDR2: SGDLS and YYNGEE. Here the CDR3 DNA reads TGTGCCAGCAGCGTAGTAGGGGGCGGGCCTCCAGGCTATGGCTACACCTTC. This sequence encodes CASSVVGGGPPGYGYTF.

V usage is TRBV19 and J usage is TRBJ1-5; a weak D match, TRBD1 (5 bases). V was trimmed by 7 bases and J by 5 bases, leaving 12 bases between them. This CDR3 comprises 13 residues. Looked up from germline, CDR1 is LNHDA and CDR2 is SQIVND (reference sequence). The CDR3 coding sequence is TGTGCCAGTAATAAGGGAGGGGATCAGCCCCAGCATTTT. This codes for CASNKGGDQPQHF.

V is TRBV19 and J is TRBJ2-4, with 9 bases aligning to TRBD1. V was clipped by 9 bases and J by 8 bases; unmatched bases: 8. This CDR3 comprises 13 residues. The germline V gene encodes CDR1 LNHDA and CDR2 SQIVND (reference sequence). CDR3 nucleotide sequence: TGTGCCAGCCGAGGACAGGGGCCGGACATTCAGTACTTC. This sequence encodes CASRGQGPDIQYF.

This chain uses TRBV27 with TRBJ2-7, with D possibly being TRBD1 or TRBD2 (5 bases each). Trimming left V 2 bases short and J 5 bases short, with 7 bases between. CDR1 and CDR2 (germline): MNHEY, SMNVEV (reference sequence). This CDR3 spans 12 amino acids. In DNA, the CDR3 is TGTGCCAGCAGTTTAGGGGGAAACGAGCAGTACTTC. This encodes CASSLGGNEQYF.

The chain uses TRBV29-1 and TRBJ2-1; 10 bases fit TRBD1. The CDR3 covers 14 residues. The V gene's germline CDR1 is SQVTM and CDR2 ANQGSEA. With 5 bases clipped from V and 1 base from J, the junction kept 2 bases outside the gene matches. This CDR3 reads CSVKGQGSYNEQFF. The CDR3 nucleotides read TGCAGCGTTAAGGGACAGGGGTCCTACAATGAGCAGTTCTTC.

The chain uses TRBV5-6 and TRBJ2-1; possible D gene TRBD2, 6 bases. The CDR3 loop spans 11 amino acids. The germline gives CDR1 SGHDT, CDR2 YYEEEE. Trimming took 7 bases from V and 6 from J, leaving 8 bases between them. The CDR3 region is CASVGGNEQFF. The CDR3 DNA follows: TGTGCCAGCGTCGGGGGCAATGAGCAGTTCTTC.

The rearrangement uses TRBV11-2 and TRBJ2-7; 9 nucleotides line up with TRBD1. The CDR3 sequence is 15 residues long. Looked up from germline, CDR1 is SGHAT and CDR2 is FQNNGV. With V trimmed by 4 bases and J by 3 bases, 7 bases remained unmatched. CDR3 nucleotide sequence: TGTGCCAGCAGCTCACCGGGACAGGGTTTCTACGAGCAGTACTTC. It is translated as CASSSPGQGFYEQYF.

The gene calls are TRBV6-5 and TRBJ2-3, with D hard to call. The germline V and J ends were trimmed by 5 bases and 1 base, with 13 bases remaining between them. The CDR3 length is 15 residues. Germline-derived CDR1 and CDR2 are MNHEY and SVGAGI. CDR3 in amino acids: CASSQASPRTDTQYF. Here the CDR3 DNA reads TGTGCCAGCAGTCAGGCCTCACCTCGCACAGATACGCAGTATTTT.

The chain couples TRBV4-1 to TRBJ1-2, with D uncertain. Germline lookup yields CDR1 MGHRA and CDR2 YSYEKL. V lost 3 bases and J lost 7, with 9 bases in between. This CDR3 spans 12 amino acids. CDR3 nucleotide sequence: TGCGCCAGCAGCCATTCTCAGGCTGGCTACACCTTC. It codes for CASSHSQAGYTF.

The genes are TRBV4-3 and TRBJ2-1; 8 positions agree with TRBD2. V shed 3 bases, J shed 7 bases, and the junction held 8 bases outside the gene matches. Germline CDR1 is LGHNA and CDR2 is YSLEER. The length of the CDR3 is 15 residues. DNA of the CDR3: TGCGCCAGCAGCCAGAGGTTAGCGGGGTTTAATGAGCAGTTCTTC. Translating it yields CASSQRLAGFNEQFF.

This chain uses TRBV29-1 with TRBJ2-1, with D perhaps TRBD2 (5 bases). Germline CDR1 SQVTM, CDR2 ANQGSEA. The CDR3 consists of 12 residues. The V end was cut by 2 bases, the J end by 8 bases, with 10 bases between. CDR3 DNA: TGCAGCGTTGAACCTCGGCGGGATGAGCAGTTCTTC. Translated, it gives CSVEPRRDEQFF.

The chain links TRBV7-2 to TRBJ2-7, with a weak D call TRBD1 (6 bases). V was cut by 6 bases and J by 5 bases, with 11 bases left in between. Germline loops: CDR1 SGHTA, CDR2 FQGNSA. The CDR3 totals 12 residues. The CDR3 DNA reads as TGTGCCAGCAGTCATGGGGGCGACGAGCAGTACTTC. The encoded protein is CASSHGGDEQYF.

The chain recombines TRBV30 with TRBJ2-7; 9 bases are shared with TRBD2. The germline V gene has CDR1 GTSNPN and CDR2 SVGIG (reference sequence). J lost 2 bases, V lost 1 base, and 6 bases had no gene match. CDR3 length: 15 amino acids. The CDR3 region has the DNA TGTGCCTGGAGTGGCCGAACTAGCGGGCCCTACGAGCAGTACTTC. Protein sequence: CAWSGRTSGPYEQYF. The entire variable domain, with the rest obtained from reference TRBV30 and TRBJ2-7, is as follows: SQTIHQWPATLVQPVGSPLSLECTVEGTSNPNLYWYRQAAGRGLQLLFYSVGIGQISSEVPQNLSASRPQDRQFILSSKKLLLSDSGFYLCAWSGRTSGPYEQYFGPGTRLTVT.

This clone was picked up one time. The J gene is TRBJ2-4, the V gene TRBV7-9; unclear D gene. V was cut by 3 bases and J by 4 bases, with 4 bases left in between. CDR1 and CDR2 from the germline V gene are SEHNR and FQNEAQ (reference sequence). This CDR3 is 12 amino acids long. The CDR3, as DNA: TGTGCCAGCAGCTTGGAAAAAAACATTCAGTACTTC. Translated: CASSLEKNIQYF.

The count of this clone is one. The CDR3 DNA is TGTGCCAGCAGCTTAGACAGCCGGAACACCGGGGAGCTGTTTTTT. This sequence encodes CASSLDSRNTGELFF. This sequence joins TRBV7-9 and TRBJ2-2, with D uncertain. Germline V gene lookup returns CDR1 SEHNR and CDR2 FQNEAQ (reference sequence). CDR3 length: 15 residues. V dropped 1 base and J dropped 1 base, with 7 bases sitting between them.

The CDR3 DNA reads TGTGCCAGCAGCCCCGGGACAGGGGTAAGGAGGCAAGAGACCCAGTACTTC. Translation: CASSPGTGVRRQETQYF. This chain joins TRBV7-6 and TRBJ2-5; 10 nucleotides align to TRBD1. Trimming removed 5 bases from V and 2 bases from J; junction bases left unmatched: 11. The CDR3 runs to 17 residues. CDR1 and CDR2 (germline): SGHVS, FNYEAQ.

The rearrangement links TRBV29-1 to TRBJ2-7; no reliable D call. Trimming shortened V by 3 bases and J by 2 bases, and 8 bases separated the two germline ends. This CDR3 comprises 12 residues. Germline assignment: CDR1 SQVTM and CDR2 ANQGSEA. CDR3 in DNA: TGCAGCGTTGAGGTCAGGACCTACGAGCAGTACTTC. Residues: CSVEVRTYEQYF.

This clone turned up a few times. The CDR3 nucleotides are TGTGCCAGCACGTTGACAGCCCAAGAGACCCAGTACTTC. This sequence encodes CASTLTAQETQYF. The chain recombines TRBV21-1 with TRBJ2-5; TRBD1, the table's D call, was not compared with the DNA. TRBV21-1 is given as a pseudogene. The CDR3 loop spans 13 amino acids.

The CDR3 DNA reads TGCAGCGTTAGGTACAGGGGGTACGAGCAGTACTTC. The encoded protein is CSVRYRGYEQYF. The chain couples TRBV29-1 to TRBJ2-7; 8 bases match TRBD1. CDR3 size: 12 residues. The trim removed 5 bases at V and 4 bases at J, leaving 4 bases unmatched. Germline V gene sequence: CDR1 SQVTM, CDR2 ANQGSEA.